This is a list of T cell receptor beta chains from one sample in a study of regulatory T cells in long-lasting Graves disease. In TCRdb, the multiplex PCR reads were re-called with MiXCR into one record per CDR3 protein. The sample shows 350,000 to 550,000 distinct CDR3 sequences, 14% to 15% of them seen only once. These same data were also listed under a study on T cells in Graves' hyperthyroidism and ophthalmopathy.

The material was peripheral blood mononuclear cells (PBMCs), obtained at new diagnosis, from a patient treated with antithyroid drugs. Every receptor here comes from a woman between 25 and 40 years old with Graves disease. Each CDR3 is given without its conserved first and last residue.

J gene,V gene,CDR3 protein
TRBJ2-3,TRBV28,ASTLSGIDTQY
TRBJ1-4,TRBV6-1,ASSGAGNNEKLF
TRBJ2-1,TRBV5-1,ASSLARDRGVHEQF
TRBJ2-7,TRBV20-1,SAVLGTSGSSYEQY
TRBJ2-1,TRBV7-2,ASSFRQGANEQF
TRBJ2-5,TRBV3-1,ASSQGGVGETQY
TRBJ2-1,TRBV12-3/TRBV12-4,ASSLGQSGYNEQF
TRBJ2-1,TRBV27,ASSLTRRGGDEQF
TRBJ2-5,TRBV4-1,ASSQLYSGDQETQY
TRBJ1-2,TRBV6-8,ASSRRLRNYGYT
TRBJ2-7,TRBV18,ASSPRSGGPFLSYEQY
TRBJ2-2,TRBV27,ASRDTNTGELF
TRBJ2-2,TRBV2,ASSLRGLTGELF
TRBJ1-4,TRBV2,ASSPVATNEKLF
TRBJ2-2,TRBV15,ATSRDRDPNTGELF
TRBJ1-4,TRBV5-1,ASSFGVGEKLF
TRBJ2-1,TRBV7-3,ASSPGVARNNEQF
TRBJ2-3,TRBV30,ACLGGRTPLSTDTQY
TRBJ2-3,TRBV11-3,ASSLARGHTDTQY
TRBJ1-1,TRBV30,ATWTETGMNTEAF
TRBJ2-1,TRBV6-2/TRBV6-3,ASRDSEPNEQF
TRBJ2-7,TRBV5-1,ASSVPGGVYEQY
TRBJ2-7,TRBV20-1,SANAPPGPGYEQY
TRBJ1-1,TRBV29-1,SVKVHSSGIGF
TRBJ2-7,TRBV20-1,SARGRQAREQY
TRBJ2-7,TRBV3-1,ASSQHWEQY
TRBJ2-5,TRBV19,ASSLAPGGMWEETQY
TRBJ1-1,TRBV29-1,SVVRLLNTEAF
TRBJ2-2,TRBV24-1,ATSSGTRRNTGELF
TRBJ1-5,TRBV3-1,ASSLNQGGRQPQH
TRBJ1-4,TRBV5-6,ASSLTGRTNEKLF
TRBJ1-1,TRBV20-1,SARDLRGFTEAF
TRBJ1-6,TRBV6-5,ASSYSNPRWAGNNSPLH
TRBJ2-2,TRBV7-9,ASSFQINTGELF
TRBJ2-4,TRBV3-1,ASSGSYIQY
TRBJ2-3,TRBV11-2,ASSSMIPSGVDTQY
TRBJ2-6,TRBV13,ASRSASGANVLT
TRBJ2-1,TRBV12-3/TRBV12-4,ASSSKRGGEQF
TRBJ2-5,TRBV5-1,ASTRGVSTFQETQY
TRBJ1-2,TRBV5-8,ALKREGANYGYT
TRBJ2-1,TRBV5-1,ASSPTGEVPAYNEQF
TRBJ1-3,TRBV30,AWAGGPGNTIY
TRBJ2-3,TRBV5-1,ASSFTSGSSTDTQY
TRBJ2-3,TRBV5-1,ASSLANSWDRGPDTQY
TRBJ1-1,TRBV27,ARALHEAF
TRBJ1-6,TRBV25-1,ASSGTGDQWPLH
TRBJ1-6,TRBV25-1,ASSEPGGVGNSPLH
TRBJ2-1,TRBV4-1,ASSQAPTRESYNEQF
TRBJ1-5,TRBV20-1,SARGSTGGHQPQH
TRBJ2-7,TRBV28,ASSAGQGPLEQY
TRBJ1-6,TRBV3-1,ASSPRGLNSPLH
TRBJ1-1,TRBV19,AGRQGAEAF
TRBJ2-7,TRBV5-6,ASSPSGRESYEQY
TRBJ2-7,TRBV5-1,ASSSSPTNYEQY
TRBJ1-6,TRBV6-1,ASSHRTGVNSPLH
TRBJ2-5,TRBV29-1,SVGGSAPGLTGQETQY
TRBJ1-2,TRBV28,ASSFRGAGYGYT
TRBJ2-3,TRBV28,ASSGRTGLAGTSTDTQY
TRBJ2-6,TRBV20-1,SATTGQVNSGANVLT